The 16 T cell receptor beta chains in this list originate from one sample, sequenced in a study of graft-versus-host responses after intestinal transplantation. Which antigens these TCRs recognize remains unknown. Sequencing used immunoSEQ multiplex PCR; TCRdb keeps in-frame clones, though not all of them. The sample holds 90,000 to 130,000 clones, 90% to 95% seen once. The material was unstimulated CD8+ T cells sorted from spleen or lymph node cells, obtained before transplant. All receptors derive from a human donor who was the organ donor for an intestinal transplant.

This chain connects TRBV25-1 to TRBJ2-3, with D unclear. V shed 0 bases and J shed 4 bases, with 11 bases lying between them. This CDR3 has 15 residues. Germline CDR1 is MGHDK and CDR2 is SYGVNS. This CDR3 reads CASSEYGSLADTQYF. The CDR3 coding sequence is TGTGCCAGCAGTGAATATGGATCGCTGGCAGATACGCAGTATTTT.

The chain's CDR3 is CSVLTPYGYTF. The CDR3 DNA follows: TGCAGCGTCCTGACACCTTATGGCTACACCTTC. This chain joins TRBV29-1 and TRBJ1-2; D gene uncertain. The length of the CDR3 is 11 residues. The V end lost 6 bases, the J end lost 5 bases, and 10 bases lay between the germline ends. Germline V gene lookup returns CDR1 SQVTM and CDR2 ANQGSEA.

Only one count was recorded for this clone. The genes are TRBV7-6 and TRBJ1-1; 8 bases align to TRBD1. V shed 4 bases, J shed 2 bases, and the junction held 9 bases outside the gene matches. This CDR3 has 16 residues. Germline CDR1 reads SGHVS; CDR2 reads FNYEAQ. The CDR3 DNA sequence: TGTGCCAGCAGCTCAGGACCAGGGACAGGCAACACTGAAGCTTTCTTT. This translates into CASSSGPGTGNTEAFF.

The chain is built from TRBV27 and TRBJ1-2; D is unclear. Germline CDR1 MNHEY, CDR2 SMNVEV (reference sequence). V was shortened by 3 bases and J by 0 bases, with 8 bases between the two germline ends. This CDR3 contains 14 residues. Written as DNA, the CDR3 is TGTGCCAGCAGTTTTGACCGCGCTAACTATGGCTACACCTTC. The encoded protein is CASSFDRANYGYTF.

The chain carries TRBV15 and TRBJ2-1; 8 nucleotides agree with TRBD2. The ends lost 4 bases at V and 5 bases at J; junction bases unmatched: 7. This CDR3 has 15 amino acids. Looked up from germline, CDR1 is LNHNV and CDR2 is YYDKDF (reference sequence). CDR3 region: CATSKKRELDNEQFF. The CDR3 DNA reads as TGTGCCACCAGCAAGAAGCGGGAGTTAGACAATGAGCAGTTCTTC.

Points on this clone: The junction shows a germline mismatch at one end, possibly a read error. CDR3 nucleotide sequence: TGTGCCAGCAGCCTAGCGGTCGGGGGCTATGAGCAGTTCTTC. Residues: CASSLAVGGYEQFF. The chain has TRBV7-9 and TRBJ2-1; perhaps TRBD2 as D (7 bases). Germline CDR1 reads SEHNR; CDR2 reads FQNEAQ (reference sequence). The CDR3 runs to 14 residues.

The rearrangement joins TRBV9 to TRBJ2-1; D not resolved. V was shortened by 0 bases and J by 1 base, with 14 bases between the two germline ends. Germline loops: CDR1 SGDLS, CDR2 YYNGEE. CDR3 size: 17 residues. The CDR3 reads CASSVGEEALSYNEQFF. The CDR3 DNA reads as TGTGCCAGCAGCGTAGGTGAAGAGGCCTTATCCTACAATGAGCAGTTCTTC.

The rearrangement joins TRBV27 to TRBJ2-5; TRBD1 aligns across 11 bases. CDR1 MNHEY and CDR2 SMNVEV come from the germline V gene (reference sequence). The trim removed 5 bases at V and 5 bases at J, leaving 10 bases unmatched. The CDR3 is 16 residues long. The DNA of the CDR3 is TGTGCCAGCAGTCCATCGCCGGGACAGGGGGTTGAGACCCAGTACTTC. It specifies CASSPSPGQGVETQYF.

V is TRBV6-6 and J is TRBJ1-5, with D tentatively TRBD1 (5 bases). Deletions cut 1 base from V and 2 bases from J, with 12 bases between. Germline CDR1 MNHNY, CDR2 SVGAGI (reference sequence). The CDR3 covers 16 residues. The CDR3 region is CASSYWGDTGNQPQHF. The CDR3 DNA follows: TGTGCCAGCAGTTACTGGGGGGATACGGGCAATCAGCCCCAGCATTTT.

The chain carries TRBV15 and TRBJ2-2, with 8 bases matching TRBD1. The CDR3 has 13 residues. Germline values: CDR1 LNHNV, CDR2 YYDKDF (reference sequence). The trim removed 6 bases at V and 5 bases at J, leaving 2 bases unmatched. The CDR3 loop reads CATRDRVTGELFF. Written as DNA, the CDR3 is TGTGCCACCAGGGACAGGGTGACCGGGGAGCTGTTTTTT.

V usage is TRBV7-2 and J usage is TRBJ2-3; no reliable D call. The CDR3 extends over 12 amino acids. V was trimmed by 4 bases and J by 4 bases, leaving 6 bases between them. The germline V gene encodes CDR1 SGHTA and CDR2 FQGNSA. The CDR3 region is CASSSAADTQYF. In nucleotides, the CDR3 is TGTGCCAGCAGCTCAGCAGCAGATACGCAGTATTTT.

The V gene is TRBV5-6, the J gene TRBJ1-3; 7 nucleotides match TRBD1. The germline CDR1 and CDR2 sequences are SGHDT and YYEEEE. This CDR3 is 14 amino acids long. V shed 2 bases and J 2 bases; nucleotides not matched to a gene: 1. As DNA, the CDR3 is TGTGCCAGCAGCTTTGGGACAGCTGGAAACACCATATATTTT. Translated: CASSFGTAGNTIYF.

The rearrangement joins TRBV5-4 to TRBJ2-7, with TRBD2 matching over 11 bases. CDR1 is SGHNT, CDR2 YYREEE, per germline (reference sequence). The CDR3 loop spans 14 amino acids. V lost 5 bases, J lost 5 bases, and 6 bases stayed unmatched. CDR3 residues: CASRAGTSGHEQYF. In DNA, the CDR3 is TGTGCCAGCAGGGCCGGGACTAGCGGTCACGAGCAGTACTTC. Supplemented by reference TRBV5-4 and TRBJ2-7, the full variable domain reads ETGVTQSPTHLIKTRGQQVTLRCSSQSGHNTVSWYQQALGQGPQFIFQYYREEENGRGNFPPRFSGLQFPNYSSELNVNALELDDSALYLCASRAGTSGHEQYFGPGTRLTVT.

The chain combines TRBV25-1 with TRBJ1-2; unclear D gene. CDR1 is MGHDK and CDR2 is SYGVNS in the germline V gene. V gave up 4 bases and J gave up 8 bases, with 26 bases separating them. The CDR3 has 17 amino acids. The CDR3 spells CASSGPDGRKIHHGYTF. CDR3 nucleotide sequence: TGTGCCAGCAGTGGACCCGACGGCCGAAAAATTCATCACGGCTACACCTTC.

The J gene is TRBJ2-3, the V gene TRBV27; D is possibly TRBD1 (5 bases). Trimming removed 5 bases at V and 3 bases at J, with 15 bases between. The CDR3 loop spans 15 amino acids. Germline V gene lookup returns CDR1 MNHEY and CDR2 SMNVEV (reference sequence). The CDR3 DNA follows: TGTGCCAGCAGTCAAAGGGGATCGCCAACAGATACGCAGTATTTT. This translates into CASSQRGSPTDTQYF.

The V and J genes are TRBV29-1 and TRBJ1-1; perhaps TRBD1 as D (5 bases). Germline V lookup: CDR1 SQVTM, CDR2 ANQGSEA. CDR3 length: 14 amino acids. V shed 1 base and J shed 8 bases, with 17 bases lying between them. The CDR3 bases are TGCAGCGTTGAAGTGGGGGTTGGACGGAAAGAAGCTTTCTTT. It translates to CSVEVGVGRKEAFF.